These T cell receptor beta chains were read from a single sample in a study of shared clonotypes between healthy human individuals. The method was immunoSEQ multiplex PCR; TCRdb's version includes in-frame clones alone and lacks a portion of them. The sample lists about 1,800,000 clones; roughly 94% were seen once. Material for sequencing was naive CD8+ T cells sorted from blood. Receptors originate from a man between 18 and 35 years old in good health. CDR3s include the opening cysteine and the closing phenylalanine or tryptophan. A D gene is named only where the DNA matches it firmly. Rows give clone size only sometimes, using once, few, many, or a class for an expanded clone.

>-|TRBV6-6|TRBJ2-7|-
TGTGCCAGCAGTTACATTAGGTGGGACGAGCAGTACTTC
CASSYIRWDEQYF
>-|TRBV4-1|TRBJ2-7|-
TGCGCCAGCAGCCCACATATAACGGCCGAGCAGTACTTC
CASSPHITAEQYF
>-|TRBV2|TRBJ2-3|-
TGTGCCCGCCGACAGGAGTTCACAGATACGCAGTATTTT
CARRQEFTDTQYF
>TRBD1|TRBV7-6|TRBJ1-6|-
TGTGCCAGCAGCTTAGACGGGACAGGAGTAGGGTCACCCCTCCACTTT
CASSLDGTGVGSPLHF
>-|TRBV29-1|TRBJ2-1|-
TGCAGCGTTCATCCTGTGGAGTCTAGCAGCTACAATGAGCAGTTCTTC
CSVHPVESSSYNEQFF
>TRBD2|TRBV4-3|TRBJ2-1|-
TGCGCCAGCAGCCACCTACTAGCGGAGGACAATGAGCAGTTCTTC
CASSHLLAEDNEQFF
>-|TRBV5-4|TRBJ2-7|-
TGTGCCAGCAGCTGGGGTTCGGGGGAGTACGAGCAGTACTTC
CASSWGSGEYEQYF
>-|TRBV10-2|TRBJ2-3|-
TGCGCCAGCAGTGAGGGTCAAGCGGAGCCCACAGATACGCAGTATTTT
CASSEGQAEPTDTQYF
>-|TRBV5-4|TRBJ2-3|-
TGTGCCAGCAGCACACCACCCGGCCCAGGCCTTATCACAGATACGCAGTATTTT
CASSTPPGPGLITDTQYF
>-|TRBV19|TRBJ2-7|once
TGTGCCAGTAGTATTGGTACAATAGCCACCTACGAGCAGTACTTC
CASSIGTIATYEQYF
>-|TRBV4-1|TRBJ2-7|-
TGCGCCAGCAGCCAGACCATGACCAGCTACGAGCAGTACTTC
CASSQTMTSYEQYF
>-|TRBV5-6|TRBJ1-4|once
TGTGCCAGCAGCTTGGGGGCGCTTGATGAAAAACTGTTTTTT
CASSLGALDEKLFF